These 8 T cell receptor beta chains were all obtained from the same sample, sequenced in a study of CD8+CD57+ T cells in acquired aplastic anemia. Profiling that covered TCR beta VDJ and CDR3 relied on genomic DNA as its template. One entry per CDR3 protein, called by TCRdb with MiXCR from the reads. Here the sample spans fewer than 250,000 distinct CDR3 sequences, about 53% being singletons. The material sequenced was sorted CD4+, CD8+, or CD8+CD57+ T cells (not recorded which) from PBMCs. These receptors were obtained from a human donor in good health, serving as a control.

The CDR3 DNA is TGCGCCAGCAGCCTACAGGGCGGGGAGCAGTACTTC. This sequence encodes CASSLQGGEQYF. The J gene is TRBJ2-7, the V gene TRBV5-1; D perhaps matches TRBD1 (6 bases). The CDR3 runs 12 residues. The germline gives CDR1 SGHRS, CDR2 YFSETQ. The ends were cut back, 4 bases at V and 7 bases at J, with 12 bases in the middle.

In this sample, this clonotype turned up many times. The chain recombines TRBV10-3 with TRBJ2-7; TRBD1 matches at 9 bases. CDR1 and CDR2 (germline): ENHRY, SYGVKD. V was clipped by 1 base and J by 3 bases; unmatched bases: 7. This CDR3 has 16 residues. CDR3 in DNA: TGTGCCATCAGTGAGTTACGGACAGGGGAACACTACGAGCAGTACTTC. Translation: CAISELRTGEHYEQYF.

This clonotype was detected only a few times. This could be a read error, since a much larger clone is one nucleotide away. CDR3 coding DNA: TGCAGTGCTAGACCAGGGGACTTCCCCTACGAGCAGTACTTC. This gives the protein CSARPGDFPYEQYF. The chain uses TRBV20-1 and TRBJ2-7, with D possibly being TRBD1 or TRBD2 (6 bases each). The CDR3 has 14 residues. V lost 2 bases and J 2 bases, leaving 13 bases between the germline ends. Per germline, CDR1 DFQATT and CDR2 SNEGSKA (reference sequence).

The chain uses TRBV5-4 and TRBJ1-2, with 8 bases matching TRBD1. V trimming: 1 base; J trimming: 8 bases; junction bases outside the gene matches: 10. The CDR3 loop spans 15 amino acids. CDR1 is SGHNT and CDR2 is YYREEE in the germline V gene (reference sequence). CDR3 bases: TGTGCCAGCAGCTTGACGAGGACAGGGCAGGGAGGCTACACCTTC. It specifies CASSLTRTGQGGYTF.

This clonotype was recorded at least ten times. The chain has TRBV14 and TRBJ2-1; D tentatively reads TRBD1 or TRBD2 (7 bases each). V was clipped by 0 bases and J by 2 bases, with 26 bases between them. The CDR3 spans 21 residues. Germline CDR1 and CDR2: SGHDN and FVKESK. The CDR3 bases are TGTGCCAGCAGCCAAGACTTCAAGCCAGGGAGGGGGACAGTAACCTACAATGAGCAGTTCTTC. Amino acid sequence: CASSQDFKPGRGTVTYNEQFF.

The gene calls are TRBV12-3 or TRBV12-4 and TRBJ1-3, with TRBD1 matching 10 bases. V was clipped by 5 bases and J by 7 bases; unmatched bases: 5. The CDR3 covers 14 residues. This chain's CDR3 is CASSAGTGVNTIYF. The CDR3 DNA sequence: TGTGCCAGCAGTGCCGGGACAGGGGTGAACACCATATATTTT.

As concerns this clonotype: This sequence may be a read error, since a much larger clone differs from it by one base. This CDR3 fails to terminate in the conserved phenylalanine or tryptophan, so it likely reflects a read error. This chain links TRBV6-2 or TRBV6-3 with TRBJ1-6, with TRBD1 identical over 8 bases. Trimming took 11 bases from V and 9 from J; bases not matched to a gene: 12. Germline CDR1 reads MNHEY; CDR2 reads SVGEGT. There are 14 residues in the CDR3. CDR3 sequence: CAASGQGGISPLHS. CDR3 coding DNA: TGTGCCGCCTCCGGACAGGGAGGGATTTCACCCCTCCACTCT.

This clonotype was counted only a few times. The chain couples TRBV7-2 to TRBJ2-7; D is undetermined. CDR1 SGHTA and CDR2 FQGNSA come from the germline V gene. Trimming pared 5 bases from V and 0 bases from J, leaving 23 bases between. The CDR3 spans 18 residues. The CDR3 bases are TGTGCCAGCAGCCAGGACCACAAAAAGACAACAAGCTCCTACGAGCAGTACTTC. It translates to CASSQDHKKTTSSYEQYF.